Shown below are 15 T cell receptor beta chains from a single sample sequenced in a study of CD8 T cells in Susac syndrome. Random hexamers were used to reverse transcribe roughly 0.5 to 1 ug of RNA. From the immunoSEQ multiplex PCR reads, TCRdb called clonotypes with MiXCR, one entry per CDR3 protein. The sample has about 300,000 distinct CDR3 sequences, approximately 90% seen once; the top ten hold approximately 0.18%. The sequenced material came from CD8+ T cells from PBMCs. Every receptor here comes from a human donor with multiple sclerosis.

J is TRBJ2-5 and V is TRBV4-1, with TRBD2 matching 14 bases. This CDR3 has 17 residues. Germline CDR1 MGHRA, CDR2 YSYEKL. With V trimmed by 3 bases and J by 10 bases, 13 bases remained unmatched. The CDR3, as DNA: TGCGCCAGCAGCCACCAAACATCGGGACTAGCGGGGGAACACCAGTACTTC. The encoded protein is CASSHQTSGLAGEHQYF.

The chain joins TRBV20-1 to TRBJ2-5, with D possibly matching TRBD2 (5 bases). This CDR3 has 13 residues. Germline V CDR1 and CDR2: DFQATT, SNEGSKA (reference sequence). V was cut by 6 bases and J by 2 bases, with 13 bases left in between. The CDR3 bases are TGCAGTGCCAGGCACGGGATTCAAGAGACCCAGTACTTC. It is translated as CSARHGIQETQYF.

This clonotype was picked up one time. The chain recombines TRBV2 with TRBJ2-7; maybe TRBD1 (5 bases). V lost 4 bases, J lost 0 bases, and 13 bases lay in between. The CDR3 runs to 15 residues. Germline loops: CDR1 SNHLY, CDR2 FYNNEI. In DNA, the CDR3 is TGTGCCAGCAGTGTAGTTCCAGGGAACTCCTACGAGCAGTACTTC. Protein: CASSVVPGNSYEQYF.

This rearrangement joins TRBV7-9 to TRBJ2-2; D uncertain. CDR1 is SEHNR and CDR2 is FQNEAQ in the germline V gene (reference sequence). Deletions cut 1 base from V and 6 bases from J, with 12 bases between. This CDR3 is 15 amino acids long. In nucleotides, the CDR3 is TGTGCCAGCAGCTTAGGGTACGATCCCGCCGGGGAGCTGTTTTTT. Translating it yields CASSLGYDPAGELFF.

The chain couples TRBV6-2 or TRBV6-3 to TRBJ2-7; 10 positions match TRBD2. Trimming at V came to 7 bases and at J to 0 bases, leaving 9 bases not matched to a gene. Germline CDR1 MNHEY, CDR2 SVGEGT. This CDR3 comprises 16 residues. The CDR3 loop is CASNPTSGLYSYEQYF. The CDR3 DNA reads TGTGCCAGCAACCCGACTAGCGGGCTGTACTCCTACGAGCAGTACTTC.

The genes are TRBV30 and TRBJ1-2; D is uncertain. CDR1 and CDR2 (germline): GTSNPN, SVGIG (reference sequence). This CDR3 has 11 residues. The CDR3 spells CSMKLNYGYTF. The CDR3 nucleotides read TGTTCGATGAAGCTTAACTATGGCTACACCTTC.

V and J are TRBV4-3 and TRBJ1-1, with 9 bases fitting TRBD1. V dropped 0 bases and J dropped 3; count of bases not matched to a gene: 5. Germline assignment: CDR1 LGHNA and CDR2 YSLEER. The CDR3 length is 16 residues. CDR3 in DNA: TGCGCCAGCAGCCAAGAAGGGGACAGGGAAGACACTGAAGCTTTCTTT. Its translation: CASSQEGDREDTEAFF.

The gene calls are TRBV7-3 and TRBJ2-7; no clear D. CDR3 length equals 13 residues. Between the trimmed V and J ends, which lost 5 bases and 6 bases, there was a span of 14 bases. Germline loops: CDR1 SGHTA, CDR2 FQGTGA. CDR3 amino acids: CASSETKTGEQYF. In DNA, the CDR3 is TGTGCCAGCAGCGAGACGAAGACGGGCGAGCAGTACTTC.

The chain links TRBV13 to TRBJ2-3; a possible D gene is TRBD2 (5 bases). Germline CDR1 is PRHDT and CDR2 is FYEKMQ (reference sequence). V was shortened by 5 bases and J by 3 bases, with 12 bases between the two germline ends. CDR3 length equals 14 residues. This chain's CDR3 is CASSLSTSTDTQYF. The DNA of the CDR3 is TGTGCCAGCAGCCTAAGTACTAGTACAGATACGCAGTATTTT. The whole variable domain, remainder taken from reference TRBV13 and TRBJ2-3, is AAGVIQSPRHLIKEKRETATLKCYPIPRHDTVYWYQQGPGQDPQFLISFYEKMQSDKGSIPDRFSAQQFSDYHSELNMSSLELGDSALYFCASSLSTSTDTQYFGPGTRLTVL.

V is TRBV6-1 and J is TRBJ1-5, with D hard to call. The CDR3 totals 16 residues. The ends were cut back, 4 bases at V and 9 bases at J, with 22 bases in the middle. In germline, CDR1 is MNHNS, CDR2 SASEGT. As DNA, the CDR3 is TGTGCCAGCAGTGGCCCTCACGAAAACCCCAATTTGCCCCAGCATTTT. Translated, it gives CASSGPHENPNLPQHF.

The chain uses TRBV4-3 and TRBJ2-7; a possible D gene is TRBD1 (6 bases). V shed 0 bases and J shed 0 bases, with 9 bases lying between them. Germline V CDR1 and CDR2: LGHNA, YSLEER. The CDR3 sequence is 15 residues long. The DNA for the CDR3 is TGCGCCAGCAGCCAAGAGGACAGTCGCTCCTACGAGCAGTACTTC. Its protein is CASSQEDSRSYEQYF.

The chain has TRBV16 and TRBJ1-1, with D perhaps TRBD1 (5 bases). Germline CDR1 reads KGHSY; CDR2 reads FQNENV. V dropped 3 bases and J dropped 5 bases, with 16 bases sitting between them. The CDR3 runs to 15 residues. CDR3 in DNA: TGTGCCAGCAGCCATTGGGGGGACCACGAAACTGAAGCTTTCTTT. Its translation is CASSHWGDHETEAFF.

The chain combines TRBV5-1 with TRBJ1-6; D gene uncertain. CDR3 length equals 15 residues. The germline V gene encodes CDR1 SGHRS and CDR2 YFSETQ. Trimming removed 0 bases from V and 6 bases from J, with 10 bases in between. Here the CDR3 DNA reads TGCGCCAGCAGCTTGGGATCAACCGGTAATTCACCCCTCCACTTT. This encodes CASSLGSTGNSPLHF.

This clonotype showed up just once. CDR3 residues: CASSTSPNDHSPLHF. In DNA, the CDR3 is TGTGCCAGCAGCACTTCTCCGAATGACCATTCACCCCTCCACTTT. This sequence joins TRBV7-9 and TRBJ1-6, with D hard to call. Germline-derived CDR1 and CDR2 are SEHNR and FQNEAQ (reference sequence). V was shortened by 5 bases and J by 8 bases, with 16 bases between the two germline ends. The CDR3 runs to 15 residues.

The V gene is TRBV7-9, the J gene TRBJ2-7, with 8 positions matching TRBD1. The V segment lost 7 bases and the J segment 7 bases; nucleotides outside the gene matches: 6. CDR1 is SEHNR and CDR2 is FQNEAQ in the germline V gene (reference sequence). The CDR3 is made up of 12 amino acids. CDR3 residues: CASTLTGVEQYF. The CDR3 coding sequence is TGTGCCAGCACCCTGACAGGGGTTGAGCAGTACTTC.